This T cell receptor (beta chain) was recorded in a study of blood T cell repertoires in COVID-19. Study-level information: T cells, B-cell-depleted T cells, or PBMCs supplied cDNA or gDNA.

This clone has just one count. Germline CDR1 reads MNHEY; CDR2 reads SMNVEV (reference sequence). V was trimmed by 0 bases and J by 2 bases, leaving 13 bases between them. The CDR3 spans 16 residues. Profiling relied on immunoSEQ multiplex PCR, and the TCRdb table lists in-frame clones only, not all of them. The table lists about 170,000 clones, roughly 84% of them singletons, with roughly 7% in the top ten. Cohorts were determined from participant-reported clinical history. Among Cohort 3 donors, those recovered had two negative PCRs, clearance, or symptom resolution. The V call is TRBV27, the J call TRBJ1-2; no firm D call. The TCR originated in a woman aged 50 to 65 who had recovered from COVID-19. Specimen: PBMCs or T cells enriched from blood (not recorded which). DNA for the CDR3: TGTGCCAGCAGTTTATCAACCAAAACTCTGAACTATGGCTACACCTTC. As protein: CASSLSTKTLNYGYTF.